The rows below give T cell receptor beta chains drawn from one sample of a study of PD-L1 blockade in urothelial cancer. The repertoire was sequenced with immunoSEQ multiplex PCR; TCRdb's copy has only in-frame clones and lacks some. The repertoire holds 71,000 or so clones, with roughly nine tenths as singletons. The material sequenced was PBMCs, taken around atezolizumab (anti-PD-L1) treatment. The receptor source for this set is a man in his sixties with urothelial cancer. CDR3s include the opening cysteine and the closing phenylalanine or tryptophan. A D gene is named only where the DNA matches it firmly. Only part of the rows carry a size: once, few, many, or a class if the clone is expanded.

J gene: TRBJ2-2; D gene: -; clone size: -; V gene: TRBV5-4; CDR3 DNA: TGTGCCAGCAGCTTGTCGACAGCGAACACCGGGGAGCTGTTTTTT; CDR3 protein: CASSLSTANTGELFF
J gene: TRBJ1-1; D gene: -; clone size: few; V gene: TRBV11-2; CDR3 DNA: TGTGCCAGCAGCTTAGACAGGGCTACTGAAGCTTTCTTT; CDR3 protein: CASSLDRATEAFF
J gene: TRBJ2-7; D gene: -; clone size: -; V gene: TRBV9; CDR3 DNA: TGTGCCAGCAGCGTGGGAGAAATCTCCTACGAGCAGTACTTC; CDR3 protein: CASSVGEISYEQYF
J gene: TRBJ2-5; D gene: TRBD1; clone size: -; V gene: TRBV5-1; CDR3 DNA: TGCGCCAGCAGCTCCGGGACAGCTCAAGAGACCCAGTACTTC; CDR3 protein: CASSSGTAQETQYF
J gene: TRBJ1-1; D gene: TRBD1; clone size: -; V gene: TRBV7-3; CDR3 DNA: TGTGCCAGCAGCTCCGGAGGGGGCGAAGCTTTCTTT; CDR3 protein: CASSSGGGEAFF
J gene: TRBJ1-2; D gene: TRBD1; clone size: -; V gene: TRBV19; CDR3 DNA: TGTGCCAGTAGTATTGGAGGGACAGGTAAAAACTATGGCTACACCTTC; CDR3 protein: CASSIGGTGKNYGYTF
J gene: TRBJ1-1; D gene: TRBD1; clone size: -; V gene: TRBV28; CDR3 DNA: TGTGCCAGCAGTTTGGGGACAGCCCCCAAGGGGACTGAAGCTTTCTTT; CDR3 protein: CASSLGTAPKGTEAFF
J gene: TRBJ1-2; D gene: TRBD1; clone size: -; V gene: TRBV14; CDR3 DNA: TGTGCCAGCAGTGCCTTTCGCGGGACAGGGGACTATGGCTACACCTTC; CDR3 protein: CASSAFRGTGDYGYTF
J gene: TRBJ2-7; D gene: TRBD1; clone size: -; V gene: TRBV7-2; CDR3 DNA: TGTGCCAGCAGCTTCTCCGGGACAGGGGTCGAGCAGTACTTC; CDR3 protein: CASSFSGTGVEQYF
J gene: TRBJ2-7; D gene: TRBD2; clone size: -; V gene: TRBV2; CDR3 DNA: TGTGCCAGCAGCCTCGGGACTAGCGGGAGGGCCGAGCAGTACTTC; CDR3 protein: CASSLGTSGRAEQYF
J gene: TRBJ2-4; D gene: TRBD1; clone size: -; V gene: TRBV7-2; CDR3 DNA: TGTGCCAGCAGCTTAGACTTCGCCGGGACAGGGGCGGACATTCAGTACTTC; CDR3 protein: CASSLDFAGTGADIQYF
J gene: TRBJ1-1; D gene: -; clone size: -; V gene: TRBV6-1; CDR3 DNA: TGTGCCAGCAGTGAGCGATTCTACGCCTCAGCTTTCTTT; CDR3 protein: CASSERFYASAFF
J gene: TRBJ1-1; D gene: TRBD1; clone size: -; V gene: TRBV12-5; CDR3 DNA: TGTGCTAGTGGTTTGATTTTTATGGGACAGCTAAACTACACTGAAGCTTTCTTT; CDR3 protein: CASGLIFMGQLNYTEAFF
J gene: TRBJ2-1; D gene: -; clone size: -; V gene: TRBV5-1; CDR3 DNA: TGCGCCAGCAGCTTGGAAGCTGAGCAGTTCTTC; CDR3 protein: CASSLEAEQFF
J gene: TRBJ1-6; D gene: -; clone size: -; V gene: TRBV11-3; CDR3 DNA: TGTGCCAGCAGCTTGAACTTCGGGTATTCACCCCTCCACTTT; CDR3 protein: CASSLNFGYSPLHF
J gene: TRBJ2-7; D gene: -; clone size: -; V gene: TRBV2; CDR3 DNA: TGTGCCAGCAGAAGGGCGACAGAGAAATACGAGCAGTACTTC; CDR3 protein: CASRRATEKYEQYF
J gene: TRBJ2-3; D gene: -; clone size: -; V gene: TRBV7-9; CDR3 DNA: TGTGCCAGCAGCGTCGGACAGCCCACAGATACGCAGTATTTT; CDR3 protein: CASSVGQPTDTQYF
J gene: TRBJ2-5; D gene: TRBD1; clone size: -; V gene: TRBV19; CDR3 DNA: TGTGCCAGTAGTACCCGGCCGGGACAGGGGAAAGTACAATATGGGGAGACCCAGTACTTC; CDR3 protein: CASSTRPGQGKVQYGETQYF
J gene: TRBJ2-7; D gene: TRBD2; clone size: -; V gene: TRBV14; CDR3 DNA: TGTGCCAGCAGCCCCGGATTGGGACTAGCGGGATCTTTCTCCTACGAGCAGTACTTC; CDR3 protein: CASSPGLGLAGSFSYEQYF
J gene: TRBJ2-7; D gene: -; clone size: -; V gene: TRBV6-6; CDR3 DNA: TGTGCCAGCAGTTACTCTACGGGGCGGGGACAGTACTTC; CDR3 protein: CASSYSTGRGQYF
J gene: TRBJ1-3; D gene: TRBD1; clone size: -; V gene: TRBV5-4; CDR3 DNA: TGTGCCAGCAGCCATCCGGGACAGGACTCTGGAAACACCATATATTTT; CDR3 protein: CASSHPGQDSGNTIYF
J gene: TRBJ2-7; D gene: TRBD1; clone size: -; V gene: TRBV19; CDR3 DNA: TGTGCCAGTAGCCGAAGGACAGGGATCTCCTACGAGCAGTACTTC; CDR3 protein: CASSRRTGISYEQYF
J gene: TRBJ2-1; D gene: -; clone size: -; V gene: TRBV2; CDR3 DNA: TGTGCCAGCAGTGCATTGGGGGGGCCCGGCTCCTACAATGAGCAGTTCTTC; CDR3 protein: CASSALGGPGSYNEQFF
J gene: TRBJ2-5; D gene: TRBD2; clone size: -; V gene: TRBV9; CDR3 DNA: TGTGCCAGCAGCGTAAGAACTAGCGGGGCGGAGACCCAGTACTTC; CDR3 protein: CASSVRTSGAETQYF